This T cell receptor beta chain derives from a study of cytomegalovirus exposure and HLA in healthy donors. It was healthy bone marrow donors who served as donors. About this clone itself: The antigen remains undetermined.

V was clipped by 4 bases and J by 3 bases, with 10 bases between them. The CDR3 sequence is 13 residues long. Germline V gene lookup returns CDR1 SGHTA and CDR2 FQGTGA. Study-wide points: High specificity and sensitivity for cytomegalovirus status were reported for the classifier.

The PCR ran on 60 Vbeta and 13 Jbeta primers. Here immunoSEQ multiplex PCR was the method, and the copy in TCRdb shows in-frame clones only, minus some. The sample contains about 200,000 clones, 70% to 85% of which appear only once. Sample: PBMCs. The sequence derives from a boy aged 2-15 years in good health and CMV-seronegative. The chain recombines TRBV7-3 with TRBJ2-7; D unresolved. CDR3 sequence (DNA): TGTGCCAGCAGCTCCTCAGGTTACTACGAGCAGTACTTC. It specifies CASSSSGYYEQYF.